Sequencing of this TCR beta chain was carried out in a study of cytomegalovirus exposure and HLA in healthy donors. Findings and caveats of the study: V- and J-gene trimming of TCR beta was linked (in a later analysis) to a missense DCLRE1C variant.

Germline trimming cut 6 bases from V and 9 bases from J; bases unmatched to any gene: 12. Germline V gene data show CDR1 as MNHEY and CDR2 as SVGAGI. The CDR3 loop spans 15 amino acids. 60 Vbeta and 13 Jbeta primers were used in PCR. In the original processing: The count from a later analysis was some 80 million unique TCR beta chains, about 10 million of them shared. Sequenced by immunoSEQ multiplex PCR; TCRdb stores in-frame clones only, minus some. That table supplies the V and J calls and clone size; D and trimming were determined from the DNA. The repertoire holds some 80,000 clones, with around 81% as singletons. Notes on this clone: Its antigen is not known.

Sequenced material: PBMCs. The clonotype was recovered from a man aged 40-55 years in good health and CMV-seronegative. This rearrangement joins TRBV6-5 to TRBJ2-4; 9 nucleotides align to TRBD1. The CDR3 nucleotides are TGTGCCAGCAGATTACAGGGGACAGGGCTTGGCATTCAGTACTTC. This translates into CASRLQGTGLGIQYF.